The 2 T cell receptor beta chains below all came from one sample that was sequenced in a study of blood T cell repertoires in COVID-19. Data came from immunoSEQ multiplex PCR; TCRdb stores just in-frame clones and leaves some out. The sample has roughly 400,000 clones; more than 70% are singletons. The source material was PBMCs or T cells enriched from blood (not recorded which). The source of these receptors is a woman younger than 35 who had been exposed to COVID-19.

The genes are TRBV27 and TRBJ2-2; 12 positions match TRBD2. This CDR3 contains 17 residues. Trimming removed 3 bases from V and 6 bases from J; junction bases left unmatched: 8. Looked up from germline, CDR1 is MNHEY and CDR2 is SMNVEV (reference sequence). The CDR3: CASSLASGGALAGELFF. The CDR3 DNA is TGTGCCAGCAGTTTGGCTAGCGGGGGGGCATTGGCCGGGGAGCTGTTTTTT.

The CDR3 loop is CASSPTGAIYGYTF. CDR3 coding DNA: TGTGCCAGCAGTCCCACAGGGGCGATATATGGCTACACCTTC. This chain connects TRBV28 to TRBJ1-2, with 7 bases matching TRBD1. The germline V gene encodes CDR1 MDHEN and CDR2 SYDVKM. This CDR3 comprises 14 residues. The ends lost 5 bases at V and 5 bases at J; junction bases unmatched: 8.